One sample yielded the 32 T cell receptor beta chains listed below, sequenced in a study of shared clonotypes between healthy human individuals. The repertoire was sequenced with immunoSEQ multiplex PCR; TCRdb's copy has only in-frame clones and lacks some. The sample holds hundreds of thousands of clones, under 80% seen once. Sequenced sample: memory CD4+ T cells sorted from blood. Subset: CD45RA-negative fraction. These receptors all come from a man aged 30 to 45 in good health.

Regarding this clone: A read error may account for a junction end that differs from germline. The chain uses TRBV4-1 and TRBJ2-7; D remains unclear. CDR1 is MGHRA and CDR2 is YSYEKL in the germline V gene. The CDR3 covers 13 residues. The CDR3 here is CASSQDPTYGQYF. For the CDR3, the DNA is TGCGCCAGCAGCCAAGATCCTACCTACGGGCAGTACTTC.

This clone occurred a few times. The J gene is TRBJ1-1, the V gene TRBV5-3; 8 bases are a match to TRBD1. TRBV5-3 is identified as an open reading frame with a role that is uncertain. This CDR3 comprises 17 residues. Germline trimming cut 0 bases from V and 1 base from J; bases unmatched to any gene: 8. The CDR3 DNA follows: TGTGCCAGAAGCTTGGAGCGACAGGGGAAGACGAACACTGAAGCTTTCTTT. Translated: CARSLERQGKTNTEAFF.

The chain combines TRBV11-3 with TRBJ2-3; perhaps D is TRBD1 or TRBD2 (5 bases each). The CDR3 contains 14 residues. In germline, CDR1 is SGHNT, CDR2 YENEEA. V was pared by 5 bases and J by 7 bases, with 16 bases between. The CDR3 DNA is TGTGCCAGCAGCCCGGGGCCGAGCGAAAATACGCAGTATTTT. Its translation is CASSPGPSENTQYF.

The rearrangement joins TRBV5-4 to TRBJ2-3; 14 nucleotides match TRBD2. Germline CDR1 reads SGHNT; CDR2 reads YYREEE (reference sequence). V was clipped by 4 bases and J by 3 bases; unmatched bases: 7. The CDR3 is 17 residues long. The CDR3 region is CASSKTSGRGITDTQYF. The CDR3, as DNA: TGTGCCAGCAGCAAGACTAGCGGGAGGGGAATAACAGATACGCAGTATTTT.

The chain has TRBV30 and TRBJ1-2, with D unclear. V lost 3 bases and J lost 5, with 16 bases in between. The CDR3 sequence is 14 residues long. Germline V gene lookup returns CDR1 GTSNPN and CDR2 SVGIG (reference sequence). CDR3 in amino acids: CAWRQSRAIYGYTF. CDR3 coding DNA: TGTGCCTGGAGGCAAAGCAGAGCAATTTATGGCTACACCTTC.

The sample holds many counts of this clone. The chain carries TRBV30 and TRBJ2-7, with 7 bases identical to TRBD2. The CDR3 runs 14 residues. V dropped 0 bases and J dropped 4; count of bases not matched to a gene: 6. CDR1 is GTSNPN and CDR2 is SVGIG in the germline V gene (reference sequence). The CDR3 loop reads CAWSVPSGPYEQYF. CDR3 bases: TGTGCCTGGAGTGTACCTAGCGGACCTTACGAGCAGTACTTC.

The CDR3 DNA reads as TGTGCCAGCAGTCCCCGGGACAGGGTGTACGAGCAGTACTTC. Its translation: CASSPRDRVYEQYF. The V call is TRBV27, the J call TRBJ2-7; 9 positions agree with TRBD1. This CDR3 is 14 amino acids long. The germline V gene encodes CDR1 MNHEY and CDR2 SMNVEV (reference sequence). V was pared by 5 bases and J by 4 bases, with 6 bases of the junction left unmatched.

The rearrangement links TRBV15 to TRBJ2-4, with D hard to call. The V end lost 3 bases, the J end lost 8 bases, and 20 bases lay between the germline ends. Germline V gene sequence: CDR1 LNHNV, CDR2 YYDKDF (reference sequence). This CDR3 is built from 16 residues. The CDR3 reads CATSRGLSRNEDIQYF. The CDR3 DNA reads as TGTGCCACCAGCAGGGGTCTTAGCCGGAATGAAGACATTCAGTACTTC.

The CDR3 is CASSLASYTGELFF. CDR3 nucleotides: TGCGCCAGCAGCTTGGCCAGTTACACCGGGGAGCTGTTTTTT. The V and J genes are TRBV5-1 and TRBJ2-2; D not resolved. The germline CDR1 and CDR2 sequences are SGHRS and YFSETQ. CDR3 length: 14 amino acids. Trimming took 0 bases from V and 3 from J, leaving 6 bases between them.

Comment on this clone: A read error may produce the germline difference seen at one junction end. V usage is TRBV14 and J usage is TRBJ2-7; TRBD1 might be the D (6 bases). CDR3 length: 13 amino acids. Germline CDR1 is SGHDN and CDR2 is FVKESK. As DNA, the CDR3 is TGTGCCAGCAGCCATCGTGGGGTCGGGACAAAGAACTTC. Amino acid sequence: CASSHRGVGTKNF.

V gene TRBV27 combines with J gene TRBJ2-7; perhaps TRBD1 as D (6 bases). The germline V and J ends were trimmed by 5 bases and 2 bases, with 16 bases remaining between them. This CDR3 region has 15 residues. Germline V gene sequence: CDR1 MNHEY, CDR2 SMNVEV (reference sequence). CDR3 region: CASSLPGTQAYEQYF. Written as DNA, the CDR3 is TGTGCCAGCAGTCTCCCCGGGACACAAGCCTACGAGCAGTACTTC.

About this clone: This sequence is one base from a far larger clone and is likely a read error. The sample holds other DNA sequences that translate to the same CDR3. The chain has TRBV12-5 and TRBJ1-1; TRBD1 matches at 7 bases. The germline V gene encodes CDR1 LGHNT and CDR2 FRNRAP. V was pared by 1 base and J by 5 bases, with 1 base of the junction left unmatched. The CDR3 covers 13 residues. CDR3 nucleotide sequence: TGTGCTAGTGGTTTGGAACAGGGGACTGAAGCTTTCTTT. Protein sequence: CASGLEQGTEAFF.

This chain joins TRBV18 and TRBJ1-2; perhaps TRBD1 as D (6 bases). CDR3 length equals 15 residues. CDR1 is KGHSH, CDR2 LQKENI, per germline. V shed 3 bases and J shed 8 bases, with 19 bases lying between them. The CDR3 DNA follows: TGTGCCAGCTCACCCACAGGGAACGGGGGGCTAGGCTACACCTTC. This codes for CASSPTGNGGLGYTF. Variable domain in full (rest from reference TRBV18 and TRBJ1-2): NAGVMQNPRHLVRRRGQEARLRCSPMKGHSHVYWYRQLPEEGLKFMVYLQKENIIDESGMPKERFSAEFPKEGPSILRIQQVVRGDSAAYFCASSPTGNGGLGYTFGSGTRLTVV.

The chain joins TRBV28 to TRBJ1-5; D might be TRBD1 (5 bases). The CDR3 is 15 residues long. In germline, CDR1 is MDHEN, CDR2 SYDVKM. Trimming cost V 4 bases and J 6 bases, with 16 bases left between them. The CDR3 is CASSSSGTRLQPQHF. Here the CDR3 DNA reads TGTGCCAGCAGTTCTTCCGGGACGAGGCTTCAGCCCCAGCATTTT.

CDR3 region: CASSQERTTEAFF. Here the CDR3 DNA reads TGTGCCAGCAGCCAGGAGCGGACTACTGAAGCTTTCTTT. The chain has TRBV14 and TRBJ1-1; D not resolved. The V and J ends lost 3 bases and 5 bases respectively, with 10 bases between them. Germline V CDR1 and CDR2: SGHDN, FVKESK. The CDR3 is 13 amino acids.

The J gene is TRBJ2-6, the V gene TRBV27, with D possibly TRBD1 on 6 matching bases. The V and J ends lost 7 bases and 4 bases respectively, with 11 bases between them. The length of the CDR3 is 14 residues. Per germline, CDR1 MNHEY and CDR2 SMNVEV (reference sequence). Here the CDR3 DNA reads TGTGCCAGCACCAGACAGGCGGGGGCCAACGTCCTGACTTTC. This translates into CASTRQAGANVLTF.

J is TRBJ2-1 and V is TRBV6-1; the match to TRBD2 covers 8 bases. V shed 4 bases and J 8 bases; nucleotides not matched to a gene: 7. The CDR3 is 14 residues long. Germline V gene data show CDR1 as MNHNS and CDR2 as SASEGT. The CDR3, as DNA: TGTGCCAGCAGTGTCAGCGGGAGTAACTATGAGCAGTTCTTC. This codes for CASSVSGSNYEQFF.

This clone was seen just once. This sequence joins TRBV5-6 and TRBJ1-1; D is ambiguous. The V gene lost 0 bases and the J gene lost 3 bases, with 9 bases spanning the gap. Germline V CDR1 and CDR2: SGHDT, YYEEEE. This CDR3 has 14 amino acids. Written as DNA, the CDR3 is TGTGCCAGCAGCTTGGTCAGGACCTACACTGAAGCTTTCTTT. Protein sequence: CASSLVRTYTEAFF.

This clone was picked up one time. This chain joins TRBV27 and TRBJ1-2; 8 nucleotides line up with TRBD1. V lost 5 bases and J lost 2; bases outside the gene matches: 1. Per the germline V gene, CDR1 is MNHEY and CDR2 is SMNVEV (reference sequence). This CDR3 region has 13 residues. The CDR3 region is CASSRQGNYGYTF. The CDR3 coding sequence is TGTGCCAGCAGTCGACAGGGGAACTATGGCTACACCTTC.

V is TRBV11-2 and J is TRBJ2-5; 8 nucleotides align to TRBD1. This CDR3 comprises 14 residues. V shed 5 bases and J 1 base; nucleotides not matched to a gene: 3. The germline CDR1 and CDR2 sequences are SGHAT and FQNNGV. The CDR3 spells CASSIGQGQETQYF. CDR3 nucleotides: TGTGCCAGCAGCATCGGACAGGGCCAAGAGACCCAGTACTTC.

As concerns this clone: This same CDR3 is encoded by further DNA sequences in the sample. The rearrangement joins TRBV6-6 to TRBJ2-5; perhaps TRBD2 as D (6 bases). This CDR3 is built from 13 residues. Looked up from germline, CDR1 is MNHNY and CDR2 is SVGAGI (reference sequence). Trimming took off 2 bases at V and 4 bases at J, with 8 bases between the two ends. In nucleotides, the CDR3 is TGTGCCAGCAGTTACGGGGGAGGAGAGACCCAGTACTTC. Protein: CASSYGGGETQYF.

For this clone: Just one base apart from a much larger clone, this may be a read error. The chain employs TRBV5-1 and TRBJ2-1, with no clear D. V was clipped by 2 bases and J by 4 bases, with 4 bases between them. Germline CDR1 is SGHRS and CDR2 is YFSETQ. This CDR3 has 12 residues. CDR3 protein: CASSFNYNEQFF. The CDR3 nucleotides are TGCGCCAGCAGCTTCAATTACAATGAGCAGTTCTTC.

This chain joins TRBV6-5 and TRBJ2-1; the match to TRBD2 covers 8 bases. V shed 5 bases, J shed 8 bases, and the junction held 8 bases outside the gene matches. Looked up from germline, CDR1 is MNHEY and CDR2 is SVGAGI. This CDR3 contains 14 residues. This chain's CDR3 is CASSKAGLVHEQFF. CDR3 nucleotide sequence: TGTGCCAGCAGTAAAGCGGGACTAGTCCATGAGCAGTTCTTC.

This chain joins TRBV5-4 and TRBJ2-7; D gene unclear. Between the trimmed V and J ends, which lost 1 base and 6 bases, there was a span of 5 bases. The CDR3 totals 11 residues. Germline lookup yields CDR1 SGHNT and CDR2 YYREEE (reference sequence). The CDR3 protein is CASSLTSEQYF. CDR3 nucleotides: TGTGCCAGCAGCTTGACCTCCGAGCAGTACTTC.

This chain connects TRBV27 to TRBJ1-2; possible D gene TRBD1, 6 bases. The CDR3 covers 16 residues. CDR1 MNHEY and CDR2 SMNVEV come from the germline V gene (reference sequence). Trimming shortened V by 6 bases and J by 5 bases, and 22 bases separated the two germline ends. The CDR3 sequence is CASSQTLEGVGYGYTF. CDR3 nucleotides: TGTGCCAGCAGCCAAACCCTCGAGGGGGTAGGGTATGGCTACACCTTC.

V usage is TRBV10-1 and J usage is TRBJ2-7, with 7 bases lining up with TRBD1. This CDR3 has 17 amino acids. Unmatched junction bases numbered 11, after V lost 0 bases and J lost 3 bases. Germline V gene data show CDR1 as WNHNN and CDR2 as SYGVQD (reference sequence). This CDR3 is CASSESGVAQGDYEQYF. CDR3 in DNA: TGCGCCAGCAGTGAGTCTGGGGTAGCGCAGGGGGACTACGAGCAGTACTTC.

The V call is TRBV19, the J call TRBJ2-7, with D possibly TRBD2 on 6 matching bases. The CDR3 consists of 13 residues. CDR1 LNHDA and CDR2 SQIVND come from the germline V gene (reference sequence). The germline V and J ends were trimmed by 4 bases and 7 bases, with 14 bases remaining between them. CDR3 in DNA: TGTGCCAGTAGTAGGGACGGGGGAAGGGAGCAGTACTTC. Encoded protein: CASSRDGGREQYF.

This clone was seen a handful of times. The chain recombines TRBV30 with TRBJ1-3; D gene ambiguous. The V end lost 1 base, the J end lost 3 bases, and 13 bases lay between the germline ends. The CDR3 sequence is 15 residues long. Germline assignment: CDR1 GTSNPN and CDR2 SVGIG (reference sequence). The CDR3 is CAWSGVWAGGNTIYF. CDR3 in DNA: TGTGCCTGGAGTGGTGTCTGGGCGGGTGGAAACACCATATATTTT. The full variable domain, rest sourced from reference TRBV30 and TRBJ1-3, is SQTIHQWPATLVQPVGSPLSLECTVEGTSNPNLYWYRQAAGRGLQLLFYSVGIGQISSEVPQNLSASRPQDRQFILSSKKLLLSDSGFYLCAWSGVWAGGNTIYFGEGSWLTVV.

J is TRBJ1-1 and V is TRBV30, with D unresolved. Trimming shortened V by 3 bases and J by 12 bases, and 14 bases separated the two germline ends. CDR1 and CDR2 (germline): GTSNPN, SVGIG (reference sequence). CDR3 length equals 11 residues. The CDR3 bases are TGTGCCTGGAGGGCAGGCCTCCCGACTTTCTTT. Residues: CAWRAGLPTFF.

The table lists this clone with a count of one. The chain joins TRBV19 to TRBJ2-7, with D perhaps TRBD1 (6 bases). The CDR3 runs to 13 residues. Trimming left V 4 bases short and J 4 bases short, with 11 bases between. CDR1 is LNHDA, CDR2 SQIVND, per germline (reference sequence). The CDR3: CASSTQGWYEQYF. For the CDR3, the DNA is TGTGCCAGTAGTACCCAGGGGTGGTACGAGCAGTACTTC. The variable domain in full, with the rest retrieved from reference TRBV19 and TRBJ2-7, is DGGITQSPKYLFRKEGQNVTLSCEQNLNHDAMYWYRQDPGQGLRLIYYSQIVNDFQKGDIAEGYSVSREKKESFPLTVTSAQKNPTAFYLCASSTQGWYEQYFGPGTRLTVT.

This clone was seen at least ten times. V usage is TRBV5-4 and J usage is TRBJ1-2, with D tentatively TRBD1 (6 bases). With 4 bases removed from V and 4 bases from J, the gap between germline ends came to 17 bases. The CDR3 has 15 residues. Per germline, CDR1 SGHNT and CDR2 YYREEE (reference sequence). This chain's CDR3 is CASSVGPGAPYGYTF. The CDR3 DNA reads TGTGCCAGCAGCGTCGGCCCAGGGGCGCCCTATGGCTACACCTTC.

V usage is TRBV5-4 and J usage is TRBJ2-2; D possibly uses TRBD1 or TRBD2 (5 bases each). Deletions cut 0 bases from V and 6 bases from J, with 12 bases between. The CDR3 extends over 15 amino acids. Germline values: CDR1 SGHNT, CDR2 YYREEE (reference sequence). The CDR3 loop reads CASSLGGSAAGELFF. CDR3 sequence (DNA): TGTGCCAGCAGCTTGGGGGGGTCAGCCGCCGGGGAGCTGTTTTTT.